This T cell receptor beta chain was recovered during a study of HIV-infected patients and healthy controls. Follow-up blood was drawn about 14 weeks, roughly three months, after antiretroviral therapy began. All unsorted peripheral T cells were captured because whole blood was used without fractionation. This clonotype was recorded many times. cDNA was made from about 510 ng RNA using alpha and beta constant primers. Using multiplexing indices, alpha and beta chain libraries were generated apart by chain-specific third strand synthesis. TCRdb recomputed calls from the 5' RACE reads with MiXCR, one row per CDR3 protein. The sample has some 4,800 distinct CDR3 sequences; 5.5% are singletons. The sample in question was blood, obtained during antiretroviral therapy. This TCR was recovered from an adult with HIV infection.

CDR3 protein: CASSLTKTSPGNQPQHF. As DNA, the CDR3 is TGTGCCAGCAGCTTGACGAAGACATCCCCAGGGAATCAGCCCCAGCATTTT. The chain employs TRBV5-6 and TRBJ1-5, with a weak D call TRBD1 (5 bases). The V and J ends lost 1 base and 4 bases respectively, with 18 bases between them. Germline V gene sequence: CDR1 SGHDT, CDR2 YYEEEE. The CDR3 length is 17 residues.